Following are 29 T cell receptor beta chains from one sample sequenced in a study of post-analysis software for immune sequencing data. Study outcomes and limitations: About 5 TRBV segments occurring more often in patients than controls included TRBV5-6, TRBV5-1 and TRBV20-1.

The library was made from cDNA and included unique molecular identifiers. TCRdb reprocessed the PCR reads with MiXCR, giving one entry per CDR3 protein. The sample has about 820,000 distinct CDR3 sequences, roughly 58% seen once; the top ten hold approximately 4.4%. Their cognate antigens are unknown. Sequenced sample: blood. The origin of the receptors is a girl between 5 and 17 years old with multiple sclerosis.

The rearrangement joins TRBV20-1 to TRBJ2-3; 7 bases agree with TRBD2. The CDR3 length is 15 residues. CDR1 is DFQATT, CDR2 SNEGSKA, per germline (reference sequence). V shed 4 bases and J 0 bases; nucleotides not matched to a gene: 7. The CDR3 DNA follows: TGCAGTGCTACGAGCGGGGCGGCTAGCACAGATACGCAGTATTTT. It translates to CSATSGAASTDTQYF.

V is TRBV15 and J is TRBJ2-7, with TRBD2 identical over 12 bases. V gave up 3 bases and J gave up 3 bases; unmatched junction bases: 6. This CDR3 has 16 amino acids. Germline V gene sequence: CDR1 LNHNV, CDR2 YYDKDF (reference sequence). The CDR3 region has the DNA TGTGCCACCAGCAGTGTAACTAGCGGGGGGCTCTACGAGCAGTACTTC. Its protein product is CATSSVTSGGLYEQYF.

The gene calls are TRBV10-3 and TRBJ2-3; 8 nucleotides agree with TRBD2. Germline V gene data show CDR1 as ENHRY and CDR2 as SYGVKD. Trimming cost V 7 bases and J 0 bases; bases outside gene matches: 9. This CDR3 is built from 16 residues. Written as DNA, the CDR3 is TGTGCCATCACCAATATAGCGGGGATTAGCACAGATACGCAGTATTTT. It yields the protein CAITNIAGISTDTQYF.

This clonotype has more than one count but fewer than ten. The rearrangement uses TRBV4-1 and TRBJ1-2; 8 bases are shared with TRBD1. The CDR3 has 15 residues. The V segment lost 3 bases and the J segment 6 bases; nucleotides outside the gene matches: 9. Germline loops: CDR1 MGHRA, CDR2 YSYEKL. The CDR3 DNA sequence: TGCGCCAGCAGCCAGCCGGGACAGGCTCCTCATGGCTACACCTTC. This translates into CASSQPGQAPHGYTF.

The chain couples TRBV13 to TRBJ2-7; 8 bases map to TRBD1. Per the germline V gene, CDR1 is PRHDT and CDR2 is FYEKMQ (reference sequence). With V trimmed by 3 bases and J by 0 bases, 10 bases remained unmatched. The CDR3 consists of 17 residues. The CDR3 reads CASSFTRGQGLSYEQYF. CDR3 nucleotide sequence: TGTGCCAGCAGCTTTACGCGCGGACAGGGCCTCTCCTACGAGCAGTACTTC.

The table lists this clonotype with a few counts. For the CDR3, the DNA is TGTGCCAGCAGCTTAGCGGGACAGGGGAATCAGCCCCAGCATTTT. Translation: CASSLAGQGNQPQHF. The chain couples TRBV7-9 to TRBJ1-5; 10 nucleotides line up with TRBD1. Trimming took 0 bases from V and 4 from J; bases not matched to a gene: 0. Germline lookup yields CDR1 SEHNR and CDR2 FQNEAQ (reference sequence). The CDR3 covers 15 residues.

This clonotype was seen more than once but under ten times. The V call is TRBV27, the J call TRBJ1-5; D possibly corresponds to TRBD1 (5 bases). CDR1 MNHEY and CDR2 SMNVEV come from the germline V gene (reference sequence). CDR3 length: 14 residues. The ends were cut back, 3 bases at V and 6 bases at J, with 12 bases in the middle. CDR3 nucleotides: TGTGCCAGCAGTTTGTCAGGGCGTAGTCAGCCCCAGCATTTT. The encoded protein is CASSLSGRSQPQHF.

The chain combines TRBV11-2 with TRBJ2-5; perhaps D is TRBD1 or TRBD2 (6 bases each). From germline, CDR1 is SGHAT and CDR2 FQNNGV. Trimming left V 0 bases short and J 3 bases short, with 14 bases between. The CDR3 runs to 16 residues. CDR3 sequence reads: CASSLDPRGRKETQYF. The CDR3 DNA reads as TGTGCCAGCAGCTTAGATCCCCGGGGGCGCAAAGAGACCCAGTACTTC.

The DNA of the CDR3 is TGTGCCAGCAGTTTTGAAAGTGGAATGGGCCAATACGAGCAGTACTTC. As protein: CASSFESGMGQYEQYF. The chain has TRBV28 and TRBJ2-7; D unresolved. The CDR3 contains 16 residues. Germline values: CDR1 MDHEN, CDR2 SYDVKM. The ends were cut back, 3 bases at V and 4 bases at J, with 19 bases in the middle.

The chain has TRBV2 and TRBJ2-3; no reliable D call. Germline CDR1 and CDR2: SNHLY and FYNNEI. The CDR3 runs 11 residues. V was pared by 6 bases and J by 4 bases, with 5 bases between. The chain's CDR3 is CASRRSDTQYF. The CDR3 nucleotides are TGTGCCAGCAGGCGGTCAGATACGCAGTATTTT.

The V gene is TRBV3-1, the J gene TRBJ2-7; a weak D match, TRBD2 (6 bases). The V end lost 0 bases, the J end lost 3 bases, and 9 bases lay between the germline ends. CDR1 and CDR2 (germline): LGHDT, YNNKEL (reference sequence). CDR3 length: 14 amino acids. CDR3 coding DNA: TGTGCCAGCAGCCAAGATGGGAGGATCTACGAGCAGTACTTC. Protein product: CASSQDGRIYEQYF.

This clonotype was detected a few times. The chain combines TRBV7-8 with TRBJ2-3; D unresolved. The V gene's germline CDR1 is SGHVS and CDR2 FQNEAQ. V lost 1 base to trimming and J lost 2 bases, with 7 bases between them. The CDR3 spans 14 residues. The DNA for the CDR3 is TGTGCCAGCAGCTTAGTAAGAGCCACAGATACGCAGTATTTT. As protein: CASSLVRATDTQYF. Based on the CDR3 plus reference TRBV7-8 and TRBJ2-3, the full variable domain is GAGVSQSPRYKVAKRGQDVALRCDPISGHVSLFWYQQALGQGPEFLTYFQNEAQLDKSGLPSDRFFAERPEGSVSTLKIQRTQQEDSAVYLCASSLVRATDTQYFGPGTRLTVL.

This rearrangement joins TRBV27 to TRBJ1-1, with D uncertain. This CDR3 region has 11 residues. V dropped 2 bases and J dropped 11 bases, with 9 bases sitting between them. The V gene's germline CDR1 is MNHEY and CDR2 SMNVEV (reference sequence). In nucleotides, the CDR3 is TGTGCCAGCAGTTTAAAGGGTAAGGCTTTCTTT. The encoded protein is CASSLKGKAFF.

The chain is built from TRBV20-1 and TRBJ1-5, with TRBD1 as a possible D gene (5 bases). The CDR3 covers 14 residues. CDR1 and CDR2 from the germline V gene are DFQATT and SNEGSKA (reference sequence). Trimming took off 0 bases at V and 6 bases at J, with 12 bases between the two ends. The CDR3 DNA is TGCAGTGCTAGAGATCAGGGATTGGGTCAGCCCCAGCATTTT. Protein: CSARDQGLGQPQHF.

CDR3 in DNA: TGTGCCAGCGGCCCTTGGGCAGATACGCAGTATTTT. Amino acids: CASGPWADTQYF. The V gene is TRBV12-3 or TRBV12-4, the J gene TRBJ2-3, with D unresolved. This CDR3 has 12 residues. V shed 8 bases and J shed 4 bases, with 10 bases lying between them.

CDR3: CASSLGRGYTDTQYF. Written as DNA, the CDR3 is TGTGCCAGCAGTTTGGGTCGGGGGTACACAGATACGCAGTATTTT. This rearrangement joins TRBV28 to TRBJ2-3; D may be TRBD2 (6 bases). In germline, CDR1 is MDHEN, CDR2 SYDVKM. V was pared by 3 bases and J by 2 bases, with 12 bases between. The CDR3 is made up of 15 amino acids.

This clonotype was seen a handful of times. This chain joins TRBV7-8 and TRBJ2-1; TRBD2 matches at 14 bases. Germline loops: CDR1 SGHVS, CDR2 FQNEAQ. After removal of 2 bases from V and 7 bases from J, the junction contained 10 bases not matched to a gene. The CDR3 loop spans 18 amino acids. CDR3 protein: CASSLRTSGRRVGNEQFF. The CDR3 coding sequence is TGTGCCAGCAGCTTAAGGACTAGCGGGAGGAGGGTGGGAAATGAGCAGTTCTTC.

The rearrangement joins TRBV27 to TRBJ2-1; the D is unclear. Per germline, CDR1 MNHEY and CDR2 SMNVEV (reference sequence). The CDR3 is made up of 13 amino acids. The germline V and J ends were trimmed by 0 bases and 5 bases, with 5 bases remaining between them. CDR3 in amino acids: CASSLSTHNEQFF. The DNA for the CDR3 is TGTGCCAGCAGTTTATCGACCCACAATGAGCAGTTCTTC.

The rearrangement uses TRBV5-5 and TRBJ2-6, with TRBD2 matching 9 bases. The trim removed 4 bases at V and 0 bases at J, leaving 11 bases unmatched. The CDR3 contains 19 residues. CDR1 is SGHKS, CDR2 YYEKEE, per germline (reference sequence). CDR3 sequence: CASSPTGSGSSSGANVLTF. The CDR3 DNA reads as TGTGCCAGCAGCCCAACAGGTAGCGGGAGTAGCTCTGGGGCCAACGTCCTGACTTTC.

This clonotype was seen just once. This chain connects TRBV6-6 to TRBJ1-4, with a weak D call TRBD1 (6 bases). The length of the CDR3 is 17 residues. CDR1 and CDR2 from the germline V gene are MNHNY and SVGAGI (reference sequence). V lost 7 bases and J 0 bases, leaving 18 bases between the germline ends. The CDR3 spells CASTMNREFSTNEKLFF. For the CDR3, the DNA is TGTGCCAGCACCATGAACAGGGAATTTTCAACTAATGAAAAACTGTTTTTT.

The gene calls are TRBV14 and TRBJ2-5; no clear D gene. Trimming took 1 base from V and 5 from J, leaving 11 bases between them. The CDR3 runs to 14 residues. Germline V lookup: CDR1 SGHDN, CDR2 FVKESK. CDR3 DNA: TGTGCCAGCAGCCAAGTATGGGCGCGGGAGACCCAGTACTTC. As protein: CASSQVWARETQYF.

The sample holds a few counts of this clonotype. This chain connects TRBV6-6 to TRBJ2-7; 7 bases are a match to TRBD1. V was clipped by 5 bases and J by 0 bases; unmatched bases: 10. CDR3 length: 16 residues. Per germline, CDR1 MNHNY and CDR2 SVGAGI (reference sequence). CDR3 sequence reads: CASSTTGSPLSYEQYF. The CDR3 region has the DNA TGTGCCAGCAGTACGACAGGGAGCCCGCTCTCCTACGAGCAGTACTTC.

The chain carries TRBV13 and TRBJ1-6; 9 nucleotides agree with TRBD1. Looked up from germline, CDR1 is PRHDT and CDR2 is FYEKMQ (reference sequence). The CDR3 loop spans 14 amino acids. With V trimmed by 5 bases and J by 8 bases, 4 bases remained unmatched. The CDR3 sequence is CASSRRDRDSPLHF. The DNA of the CDR3 is TGTGCCAGCAGCCGCCGGGACAGGGATTCACCCCTCCACTTT.

The J gene is TRBJ2-4, the V gene TRBV10-1; D assignment may be TRBD1 or TRBD2 (6 bases each). This CDR3 spans 16 amino acids. The V gene's germline CDR1 is WNHNN and CDR2 SYGVQD (reference sequence). Trimming shortened V by 0 bases and J by 6 bases, and 15 bases separated the two germline ends. The CDR3 DNA reads TGCGCCAGCAGTGAGTCCTCGGGGGCCGGCTTAAACATTCAGTACTTC. Encoded protein: CASSESSGAGLNIQYF.

This chain connects TRBV7-9 to TRBJ2-1, with 8 bases fitting TRBD1. V lost 5 bases and J lost 4; bases outside the gene matches: 10. The CDR3 loop spans 16 amino acids. Germline lookup yields CDR1 SEHNR and CDR2 FQNEAQ (reference sequence). The CDR3, as DNA: TGTGCCAGCAGCACAATAGACAGGGGCCCTTACAATGAGCAGTTCTTC. It codes for CASSTIDRGPYNEQFF.

In this sample, this clonotype turned up a few times. The chain has TRBV10-3 and TRBJ2-4; 8 nucleotides line up with TRBD2. There are 11 residues in the CDR3. In germline, CDR1 is ENHRY, CDR2 SYGVKD. V trimming: 9 bases; J trimming: 6 bases; junction bases outside the gene matches: 1. CDR3 loop: CAISGGNIQYF. The CDR3 DNA follows: TGTGCCATAAGCGGGGGAAACATTCAGTACTTC.

The genes are TRBV5-5 and TRBJ2-5; D ambiguous. CDR1 SGHKS and CDR2 YYEKEE come from the germline V gene (reference sequence). With 6 bases removed from V and 7 bases from J, the gap between germline ends came to 13 bases. There are 12 residues in the CDR3. DNA for the CDR3: TGTGCCAGCACCAGGATCCCCGGGACCCAGTACTTC. It translates to CASTRIPGTQYF.

The genes are TRBV24-1 and TRBJ2-1, with D perhaps matching TRBD2 (6 bases). The CDR3 length is 14 residues. Germline V gives CDR1 KGHDR, CDR2 SFDVKD. The V end lost 9 bases, the J end lost 2 bases, and 13 bases lay between the germline ends. CDR3 in amino acids: CATARGFPYNEQFF. Written as DNA, the CDR3 is TGTGCCACCGCTCGGGGGTTCCCCTACAATGAGCAGTTCTTC.

This clonotype was recorded only once. This chain uses TRBV12-3 or TRBV12-4 with TRBJ2-3, with D possibly being TRBD2 (6 bases). This CDR3 is 19 amino acids long. V was trimmed by 7 bases and J by 2 bases, leaving 28 bases between them. The CDR3 nucleotides are TGTGCCAGCATTGGGGGAGGATCTCGGGATCGGTTTAACACAGATACGCAGTATTTT. This translates into CASIGGGSRDRFNTDTQYF.